This T cell receptor beta chain emerged from a study of T-cell memory formation after mild COVID-19. This clonotype was detected only a few times. The CDR3 contains 11 residues. In germline, CDR1 is MNHEY, CDR2 SVGEGT. V shed 5 bases, J shed 15 bases, and the junction held 7 bases outside the gene matches. TCRdb itself ran the 5' RACE reads through MiXCR, one entry per CDR3 protein. Found here are a few hundred thousand distinct CDR3 sequences, over 20% of them singletons; the top ten hold about 12%. Sequencing used PBMCs or a T cell subset sorted from them (not recorded which). This chain connects TRBV6-2 or TRBV6-3 to TRBJ2-1; 7 nucleotides agree with TRBD2. The TCR comes from an adult woman who had mild COVID-19 (a few samples of this study predate the infection). Cell type and time point are not known. CDR3 bases: TGTGCCAGCAGTCCCTCGGGAGGCCGGTTCTTC. Translated, it gives CASSPSGGRFF.